These 17 T cell receptor beta chains were all obtained from the same sample, sequenced in a study of blood T cells in healthy people across ages (dated by TCRdb to about 2015). Library preparation employed 5' RACE. Sequenced on an Illumina HiSeq 2500. The second PCR ran for roughly 6 to 11 cycles and used a J-beta primer mix along with a sample-barcoded 5' primer. TCRdb ran its own pipeline on the public reads, namely fastp trimming at Q25 and MiXCR clone calling, and kept in-frame beta chains. Records with the same CDR3 protein are collapsed into one entry carrying the most frequent genes and DNA. Counted in this sample were some 710,000 distinct CDR3 sequences; 46% of them appeared once. 15% to 20% of the sample is in the top ten clones. The sequenced sample was blood. These receptors were taken from a man older than 75 in good health.

This rearrangement joins TRBV20-1 to TRBJ2-7; TRBD2 is a possible D gene (5 bases). The J call may be mistaken, given a closer DNA end match to TRBJ2-5. Germline CDR1 and CDR2: DFQATT and SNEGSKA (reference sequence). The CDR3 runs to 14 residues. The CDR3 spells CSARVSGIRETQYF. The DNA of the CDR3 is TGCAGTGCTAGAGTTTCGGGGATAAGAGAGACCCAGTACTTC.

V is TRBV7-2 and J is TRBJ2-5, with D possibly TRBD1 on 6 matching bases. CDR1 is SGHTA, CDR2 FQGNSA, per germline. The CDR3 runs to 12 residues. The V gene lost 5 bases and the J gene lost 7 bases, with 11 bases spanning the gap. The CDR3 coding sequence is TGTGCCAGCAGCCCCGCCAGGGGGACCCAGTACTTC. This translates into CASSPARGTQYF.

This clonotype was seen more than once but under ten times. The V gene is TRBV7-2, the J gene TRBJ2-7; 10 bases align to TRBD2. J gave up 3 bases and V 4 bases, and 6 bases lay outside the gene matches. The CDR3 has 15 amino acids. Germline V gene lookup returns CDR1 SGHTA and CDR2 FQGNSA. The CDR3 DNA reads as TGTGCCAGCAGCTCTGTAGCGGGAGGTAACTACGAGCAGTACTTC. Translated, it gives CASSSVAGGNYEQYF.

A remark on this clonotype: This may be a read error, as it is one base from a much larger clone. The chain links TRBV20-1 to TRBJ2-7; 13 bases align to TRBD2. Germline V gene lookup returns CDR1 DFQATT and CDR2 SNEGSKA (reference sequence). CDR3 size: 13 residues. Trimming at V came to 5 bases and at J to 4 bases, leaving 2 bases not matched to a gene. The CDR3 DNA reads TGCAGTGCTTGGACTAGCGGGAGTTACGAGCAGTACTTC. Its protein is CSAWTSGSYEQYF.

V is TRBV6-6 and J is TRBJ2-5; unclear D gene. Looked up from germline, CDR1 is MNHNY and CDR2 is SVGAGI (reference sequence). CDR3 length: 12 amino acids. Trimming removed 2 bases from V and 5 bases from J, with 6 bases in between. The CDR3 DNA reads as TGTGCCAGCAGTTACGACGAGGAGACCCAGTACTTC. This sequence encodes CASSYDEETQYF.

On this clonotype itself: A much larger clonotype is one base distant, so this may be a read error. The chain is built from TRBV7-2 and TRBJ2-7; TRBD2 matches 10 bases. The germline V gene encodes CDR1 SGHTA and CDR2 FQGNSA. The ends lost 4 bases at V and 7 bases at J; junction bases unmatched: 13. This CDR3 has 16 residues. The CDR3 sequence: CASSWGTSGTYNEQYF. CDR3 DNA sequence: TGTGCCAGCAGCTGGGGAACTAGCGGGACCTACAATGAGCAGTACTTC.

This sequence joins TRBV2 and TRBJ1-1; 8 bases are a match to TRBD1. The CDR3 covers 14 residues. Germline CDR1 and CDR2: SNHLY and FYNNEI. The V segment lost 9 bases and the J segment 2 bases; nucleotides outside the gene matches: 8. The CDR3 nucleotides read TGTGCCAGTCTACGGGGACAGGCAAACACTGAAGCTTTCTTT. The encoded protein is CASLRGQANTEAFF.

This clonotype was counted between two and nine times. This chain connects TRBV7-2 to TRBJ2-3; D may correspond to TRBD1 or TRBD2 (5 bases each). Per the germline V gene, CDR1 is SGHTA and CDR2 is FQGNSA. The length of the CDR3 is 13 residues. With 6 bases removed from V and 6 bases from J, the gap between germline ends came to 13 bases. In DNA form, the CDR3 reads TGTGCCAGCAGTAGGGGACGTTCGGATACGCAGTATTTT. Amino acid sequence: CASSRGRSDTQYF.

In this sample, this clonotype turned up a few times. The chain has TRBV21-1 and TRBJ1-5. TRBV21-1 is given as a pseudogene. The CDR3 runs 17 residues. CDR3 amino acids: CASSTPATGKCNQPQHF. The CDR3 DNA reads as TGTGCCAGCAGCACCCCCGCTACCGGGAAATGCAATCAGCCCCAGCATTTT.

The V gene is TRBV12-3 or TRBV12-4, the J gene TRBJ2-7; D might be TRBD2 (6 bases). The DNA end is a closer match to TRBJ2-5, so the J assignment may be wrong. The CDR3 length is 16 residues. This CDR3 reads CASSFEGGVKGETQYF. The CDR3 region has the DNA TGTGCCAGCAGTTTCGAGGGCGGGGTAAAAGGAGAGACCCAGTACTTC.

This rearrangement joins TRBV29-1 to TRBJ1-4; no reliable D call. The CDR3 runs to 13 residues. Between the trimmed V and J ends, which lost 6 bases and 5 bases, there was a span of 13 bases. The germline V gene encodes CDR1 SQVTM and CDR2 ANQGSEA. CDR3 amino acids: CSVARSSNEKLFF. DNA of the CDR3: TGCAGCGTCGCGAGAAGCTCCAATGAAAAACTGTTTTTT.

The table lists this clonotype with many counts. J is TRBJ1-6 and V is TRBV28; 10 positions agree with TRBD1. The CDR3 loop spans 16 amino acids. CDR1 is MDHEN and CDR2 is SYDVKM in the germline V gene. V lost 4 bases to trimming and J lost 7 bases; unmatched junction nucleotides: 7. The CDR3 DNA follows: TGTGCCAGCAGTTCACCGGGACAGGGGTTCAATTCACCCCTCCACTTT. Translating gives CASSSPGQGFNSPLHF.

Regarding this clonotype: The junction and the germline gene differ at one end; a read error may be behind it. This chain joins TRBV19 and TRBJ2-7, with D uncertain. The CDR3 has 13 residues. The germline gives CDR1 LNHDA, CDR2 SQIVND (reference sequence). The DNA for the CDR3 is TGTGCCGGTAGTATAAGGAGTGCCTACGAGCAGTACTTC. It translates to CAGSIRSAYEQYF.

V usage is TRBV12-5 and J usage is TRBJ2-5; D gene unclear. V dropped 4 bases and J dropped 1 base, with 10 bases sitting between them. This CDR3 is built from 14 residues. CDR1 is LGHNT, CDR2 FRNRAP, per germline. CDR3 region: CASGSRVSQETQYF. Written as DNA, the CDR3 is TGTGCTAGTGGTTCCCGGGTGAGCCAAGAGACCCAGTACTTC. Variable domain in full (rest from reference TRBV12-5 and TRBJ2-5): DARVTQTPRHKVTEMGQEVTMRCQPILGHNTVFWYRQTMMQGLELLAYFRNRAPLDDSGMPKDRFSAEMPDATLATLKIQPSEPRDSAVYFCASGSRVSQETQYFGPGTRLLVL.

The chain links TRBV7-9 to TRBJ1-2, with D unresolved. The CDR3 loop spans 16 amino acids. CDR1 SEHNR and CDR2 FQNEAQ come from the germline V gene (reference sequence). The V and J ends lost 2 bases and 2 bases respectively, with 15 bases between them. The CDR3 DNA sequence: TGTGCCAGCAGCTTACAAACCAGGTTAATAAACTATGGCTACACCTTC. It specifies CASSLQTRLINYGYTF.

In its sample, this clonotype was seen a few times. The V call is TRBV20-1, the J call TRBJ2-1; D might be TRBD1 or TRBD2, each matching 5 bases. Germline V gene data show CDR1 as DFQATT and CDR2 as SNEGSKA (reference sequence). The CDR3 loop spans 11 amino acids. The V end lost 3 bases, the J end lost 5 bases, and 5 bases lay between the germline ends. CDR3 residues: CSARGHNEQFF. CDR3 nucleotides: TGCAGTGCTAGGGGACACAATGAGCAGTTCTTC.

The CDR3 region is CSARGGGAETQYF. The CDR3 nucleotides read TGCAGTGCTAGAGGCGGGGGGGCGGAGACCCAGTACTTC. The chain recombines TRBV20-1 with TRBJ2-5, with 9 positions matching TRBD2. CDR3 length: 13 residues. Germline CDR1 is DFQATT and CDR2 is SNEGSKA (reference sequence). Losses at the gene ends were 1 base for V and 5 bases for J; bases not matched to a gene: 2.